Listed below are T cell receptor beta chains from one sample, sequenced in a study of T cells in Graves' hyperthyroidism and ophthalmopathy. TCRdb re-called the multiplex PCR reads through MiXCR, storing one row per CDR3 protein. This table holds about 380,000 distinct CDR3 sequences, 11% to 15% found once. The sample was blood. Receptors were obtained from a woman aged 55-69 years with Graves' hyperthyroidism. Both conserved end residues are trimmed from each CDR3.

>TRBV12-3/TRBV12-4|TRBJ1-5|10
ASKYSNQPQH
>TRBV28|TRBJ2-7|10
ASSLQNYEQY
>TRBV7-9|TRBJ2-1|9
ASSLENEQF
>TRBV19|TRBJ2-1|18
ASSKPRDSSGRDTYNEQF
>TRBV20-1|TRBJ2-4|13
SARDDRAPLNVQY
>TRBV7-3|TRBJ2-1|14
ASSPAGTGGYNEQF
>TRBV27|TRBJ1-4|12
ASSTDRAEKKLF
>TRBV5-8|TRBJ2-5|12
ASSLTGALGTQY
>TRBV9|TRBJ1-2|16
ASSVAPNRRDTLYGYT
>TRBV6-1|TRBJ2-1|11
ASKGAGYNEQF
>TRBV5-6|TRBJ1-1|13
ASSPVGSVGTEAF
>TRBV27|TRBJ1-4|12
ASSQGRSNEKLF
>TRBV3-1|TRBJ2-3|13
ASSLRTSGTDTQY
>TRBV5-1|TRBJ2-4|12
ASSQTSTGDYQY
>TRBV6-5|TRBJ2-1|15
ASSSTSGRNSYNEQF
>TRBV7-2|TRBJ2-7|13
ASSPGNGPPYEQY
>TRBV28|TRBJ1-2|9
ASNLMGGYT
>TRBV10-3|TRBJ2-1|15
AISGGRTSGIHPEQF
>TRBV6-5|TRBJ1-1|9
ASSYNGETF
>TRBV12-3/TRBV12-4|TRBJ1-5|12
ASSPGDGNQPQH
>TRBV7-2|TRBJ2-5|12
ASSLVLGLKTQY
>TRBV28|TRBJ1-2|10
ASSLGVSGYT
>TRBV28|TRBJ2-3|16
ASSLSLAGFLSTDTQY
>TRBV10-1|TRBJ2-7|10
TSSSDGFEQY